This TCR beta chain was recovered during a study of blood T cells in healthy people across ages. Next came a second PCR, run for about 7 to 12 cycles, which used a sample-barcoded 5' primer along with a J-beta primer mix. One entry per CDR3 protein, called by TCRdb with MiXCR from the 5' RACE reads. The sample has 1.5 million or so distinct CDR3 sequences, 42% seen once; the top ten hold 7.9%. Trimming stripped 6 bases from V and 7 bases from J, with 9 bases between. Germline-derived CDR1 and CDR2 are MNHEY and SVGAGI. The CDR3 extends over 11 amino acids. Sequencing input: blood. This chain links TRBV6-5 with TRBJ1-1, with no clear D. This clonotype was obtained from a woman between 18 and 29 years old in good health. The CDR3, as DNA: TGTGCCAGCAGGTTCATGAGTGAAGCTTTCTTT. This translates into CASRFMSEAFF.